The 20 T cell receptor beta chains given below trace back to one sample, sequenced in a study of blood T cell repertoires in COVID-19. Profiling relied on immunoSEQ multiplex PCR, and the TCRdb table lists in-frame clones only, not all of them. In the table there are roughly 100,000 clones, 81% of which are singletons. Material for sequencing was peripheral blood. The receptors derive from a man older than 75 with COVID-19, enrolled during active disease.

The chain is built from TRBV6-1 and TRBJ1-1; a weak D match, TRBD1 (6 bases). V lost 2 bases, J lost 5 bases, and 9 bases lay in between. Germline loops: CDR1 MNHNS, CDR2 SASEGT. The CDR3 is 13 amino acids. The CDR3 sequence: CASSENRETEAFF. CDR3 bases: TGTGCCAGCAGTGAAAACAGGGAAACTGAAGCTTTCTTT.

This clone was recorded once. The genes are TRBV4-1 and TRBJ1-2; maybe TRBD1 (5 bases). CDR3 length: 17 residues. The ends were cut back, 3 bases at V and 0 bases at J, with 17 bases in the middle. Germline V gene data show CDR1 as MGHRA and CDR2 as YSYEKL. CDR3 in amino acids: CASSHTQRGGPNYGYTF. The CDR3 region has the DNA TGCGCCAGCAGCCATACACAAAGGGGCGGCCCTAACTATGGCTACACCTTC.

V gene TRBV25-1 combines with J gene TRBJ2-1, with 9 bases fitting TRBD1. Germline V gene sequence: CDR1 MGHDK, CDR2 SYGVNS. The V and J ends lost 6 bases and 3 bases, in that order; junction bases with no gene match: 3. There are 14 residues in the CDR3. The CDR3 sequence is CASRDRGNYNEQFF. The CDR3 DNA reads as TGTGCCAGCAGGGACAGGGGAAACTACAATGAGCAGTTCTTC.

The chain recombines TRBV5-1 with TRBJ2-1; 13 positions match TRBD2. Germline V CDR1 and CDR2: SGHRS, YFSETQ. The junction had 1 base not matched to a gene; V was cut back by 2 bases and J by 5 bases. This CDR3 is built from 15 residues. CDR3 sequence (DNA): TGCGCCAGCAGCTTAACTAGCGGGAGGGACAATGAGCAGTTCTTC. It codes for CASSLTSGRDNEQFF. Based on the CDR3 plus reference TRBV5-1 and TRBJ2-1, the full variable domain is KAGVTQTPRYLIKTRGQQVTLSCSPISGHRSVSWYQQTPGQGLQFLFEYFSETQRNKGNFPGRFSGRQFSNSRSEMNVSTLELGDSALYLCASSLTSGRDNEQFFGPGTRLTVL.

This clone was counted many times. The rearrangement joins TRBV19 to TRBJ1-6; the D is unclear. V lost 3 bases, J lost 8 bases, and 5 bases lay in between. The germline V gene has CDR1 LNHDA and CDR2 SQIVND (reference sequence). The CDR3 contains 12 residues. The CDR3 DNA reads as TGTGCCAGTAGTATCCTTGATTCACCCCTCCACTTT. Its translation: CASSILDSPLHF.

This clone appeared a single time. The J gene is TRBJ1-2, the V gene TRBV5-1; a possible D gene is TRBD1 (5 bases). The V gene lost 0 bases and the J gene lost 7 bases, with 16 bases spanning the gap. Germline V gene lookup returns CDR1 SGHRS and CDR2 YFSETQ. This CDR3 is built from 15 residues. CDR3 sequence (DNA): TGCGCCAGCAGCTTGGCCGTTGGGGGTAGCGGTGGCTACACCTTC. Translation gives CASSLAVGGSGGYTF.

The chain combines TRBV7-8 with TRBJ1-2; 11 nucleotides line up with TRBD1. The CDR3 has 18 residues. Per germline, CDR1 SGHVS and CDR2 FQNEAQ. V lost 5 bases, J lost 1 base, and 12 bases stayed unmatched. The CDR3 reads CASSLRDRGWGYNYGYTF. The CDR3 DNA is TGTGCCAGCAGCCTGCGGGACAGGGGGTGGGGGTATAACTATGGCTACACCTTC.

This clone was seen more than once but under ten times. V usage is TRBV5-6 and J usage is TRBJ2-3; 8 bases are shared with TRBD2. This CDR3 contains 14 residues. Germline V CDR1 and CDR2: SGHDT, YYEEEE. Losses at the gene ends were 4 bases for V and 8 bases for J; bases not matched to a gene: 9. In nucleotides, the CDR3 is TGTGCCAGCAGCATGGGACTAGTAAGGGTTACGCAGTATTTT. Translated, it gives CASSMGLVRVTQYF.

The rearrangement joins TRBV3-1 (or the pseudogene TRBV3-2) to TRBJ2-2; D ambiguous. Trimming took 6 bases from V and 5 from J, leaving 7 bases between them. Per the germline V gene, CDR1 is LGHDT and CDR2 is YNNKEL (reference sequence). This CDR3 spans 12 amino acids. The CDR3 reads CASSSQTGELFF. In nucleotides, the CDR3 is TGTGCCAGCAGTTCTCAGACCGGGGAGCTGTTTTTT.

The V call is TRBV20-1, the J call TRBJ1-2, with D uncertain. The length of the CDR3 is 11 residues. Trimming stripped 3 bases from V and 8 bases from J, with 10 bases between. CDR1 and CDR2 (germline): DFQATT, SNEGSKA (reference sequence). CDR3 protein: CSARRGNGYTF. The CDR3 region has the DNA TGCAGTGCTAGGAGAGGGAACGGCTACACCTTC.

This chain links TRBV29-1 with TRBJ2-7; possibly TRBD1 for D (5 bases). Germline CDR1 is SQVTM and CDR2 is ANQGSEA. V shed 6 bases and J shed 0 bases, with 12 bases lying between them. CDR3 length equals 13 residues. CDR3 nucleotides: TGCAGCGTAACTAAGACAGCCTCCTACGAGCAGTACTTC. Translating gives CSVTKTASYEQYF.

V and J are TRBV30 and TRBJ2-7; TRBD1 matches 11 bases. The V gene's germline CDR1 is GTSNPN and CDR2 SVGIG (reference sequence). V gave up 2 bases and J gave up 5 bases; unmatched junction bases: 8. The CDR3 is made up of 15 amino acids. The CDR3 region is CAWSSWDRGFNEQYF. CDR3 coding DNA: TGTGCCTGGAGTAGCTGGGACAGGGGGTTTAACGAGCAGTACTTC. Full variable domain (remainder filled in from reference TRBV30 and TRBJ2-7): SQTIHQWPATLVQPVGSPLSLECTVEGTSNPNLYWYRQAAGRGLQLLFYSVGIGQISSEVPQNLSASRPQDRQFILSSKKLLLSDSGFYLCAWSSWDRGFNEQYFGPGTRLTVT.

This clone was counted between two and nine times. The gene calls are TRBV12-3 or TRBV12-4 and TRBJ1-2; D possibly corresponds to TRBD1 (6 bases). The CDR3 extends over 13 amino acids. Trimming cost V 1 base and J 6 bases, with 9 bases left between them. This chain's CDR3 is CASSLGRTDGYTF. CDR3 sequence (DNA): TGTGCCAGCAGTTTAGGAAGGACAGATGGCTACACCTTC.

The chain carries TRBV7-9 and TRBJ1-4; D uncertain. V was shortened by 5 bases and J by 5 bases, with 6 bases between the two germline ends. Germline CDR1 and CDR2: SEHNR and FQNEAQ (reference sequence). CDR3 size: 12 residues. The CDR3 here is CASSVENEKLFF. Here the CDR3 DNA reads TGTGCCAGCAGCGTTGAGAATGAAAAACTGTTTTTT.

J is TRBJ2-3 and V is TRBV7-9; the match to TRBD2 covers 8 bases. The CDR3 extends over 14 amino acids. J gave up 5 bases and V 5 bases, and 6 bases lay outside the gene matches. Germline lookup yields CDR1 SEHNR and CDR2 FQNEAQ (reference sequence). The CDR3 sequence is CASSGLAGRDTQYF. The CDR3, as DNA: TGTGCCAGCAGCGGGCTAGCGGGCCGAGATACGCAGTATTTT.

The rearrangement uses TRBV7-8 and TRBJ1-5; D perhaps matches TRBD1 (6 bases). Germline V CDR1 and CDR2: SGHVS, FQNEAQ. The CDR3 is made up of 16 amino acids. The germline V and J ends were trimmed by 1 base and 1 base, with 11 bases remaining between them. In DNA form, the CDR3 reads TGTGCCAGCAGCTTAGTCGGGACAACAAGCAATCAGCCCCAGCATTTT. This sequence encodes CASSLVGTTSNQPQHF. Looking up the rest from reference TRBV7-8 and TRBJ1-5 gives the full variable domain: GAGVSQSPRYKVAKRGQDVALRCDPISGHVSLFWYQQALGQGPEFLTYFQNEAQLDKSGLPSDRFFAERPEGSVSTLKIQRTQQEDSAVYLCASSLVGTTSNQPQHFGDGTRLSIL.

This clone was counted between two and nine times. This chain uses TRBV5-1 with TRBJ2-3; possible D gene TRBD2, 7 bases. Trimming removed 4 bases from V and 5 bases from J, with 17 bases in between. CDR1 is SGHRS and CDR2 is YFSETQ in the germline V gene. The CDR3 is made up of 15 amino acids. CDR3 sequence (DNA): TGCGCCAGCAGCACGGGGGGCAGGTCCGGAGATACGCAGTATTTT. This translates into CASSTGGRSGDTQYF.

In this sample, this clone turned up a few times. The rearrangement joins TRBV7-9 to TRBJ2-3, with TRBD2 as a possible D gene (6 bases). V was shortened by 8 bases and J by 9 bases, with 21 bases between the two germline ends. This CDR3 is 14 amino acids long. Looked up from germline, CDR1 is SEHNR and CDR2 is FQNEAQ (reference sequence). CDR3 sequence reads: CASVLAGRPYTQYF. The CDR3 coding sequence is TGTGCCAGCGTCCTGGCGGGGAGGCCTTACACGCAGTATTTT.

This clone showed up just a few times. This chain joins TRBV24-1 and TRBJ2-1; 9 nucleotides align to TRBD1. Losses at the gene ends were 7 bases for V and 7 bases for J; bases not matched to a gene: 10. The CDR3 extends over 15 amino acids. Per germline, CDR1 KGHDR and CDR2 SFDVKD. CDR3 protein: CATSSVTGTGNEQFF. CDR3 DNA: TGTGCCACCAGCTCAGTTACCGGGACAGGGAATGAGCAGTTCTTC.

CDR3 sequence reads: CASSLARSQTTNEKLFF. For the CDR3, the DNA is TGTGCCAGCAGCTTGGCCAGGTCACAGACAACTAATGAAAAACTGTTTTTT. The genes are TRBV5-6 and TRBJ1-4; the D is unclear. V gave up 0 bases and J gave up 0 bases, with 12 bases separating them. The CDR3 totals 17 residues. Germline V gene sequence: CDR1 SGHDT, CDR2 YYEEEE.